The next 24 T cell receptor beta chains were all read from a single sample in a study of blood T cell repertoires in COVID-19. Sequenced by immunoSEQ multiplex PCR; TCRdb stores in-frame clones only, minus some. The top ten hold approximately 1.5% of the sample, which has over 350,000 clones, just over 85% seen once. Sequencing used peripheral blood. Receptors were obtained from a woman aged 25 to 39 with active or convalescent COVID-19.

The V gene is TRBV9, the J gene TRBJ2-1; 8 bases line up with TRBD2. The germline V gene has CDR1 SGDLS and CDR2 YYNGEE. The J segment lost 4 bases and the V segment lost 3 bases, leaving 3 bases of the junction unmatched. The CDR3 covers 14 residues. The CDR3: CASSAGGPYNEQFF. CDR3 coding DNA: TGTGCCAGCAGCGCGGGGGGGCCGTACAATGAGCAGTTCTTC.

This clone was seen a few times. The V call is TRBV6-4, the J call TRBJ2-1, with a tentative D call TRBD2 (6 bases). This CDR3 has 13 amino acids. Trimming left V 2 bases short and J 9 bases short, with 11 bases between. Germline loops: CDR1 MRHNA, CDR2 SNTAGT. The CDR3 DNA reads TGTGCCAGCAGTGACCGGGACTCCCCTGAGCAGTTCTTC. This codes for CASSDRDSPEQFF.

The chain employs TRBV11-2 and TRBJ2-1, with 11 bases aligning to TRBD2. The length of the CDR3 is 16 residues. The ends lost 4 bases at V and 2 bases at J; junction bases unmatched: 4. The germline V gene encodes CDR1 SGHAT and CDR2 FQNNGV. CDR3 loop: CASSWTSGRTYNEQFF. In DNA, the CDR3 is TGTGCCAGCAGCTGGACTAGCGGGCGCACCTACAATGAGCAGTTCTTC.

This chain uses TRBV10-3 with TRBJ2-7; 8 positions agree with TRBD1. The CDR3 extends over 15 amino acids. Germline V gene sequence: CDR1 ENHRY, CDR2 SYGVKD. V was pared by 7 bases and J by 4 bases, with 12 bases of the junction left unmatched. The CDR3: CAINSPGQGAYEQYF. In nucleotides, the CDR3 is TGTGCCATCAATTCTCCCGGACAGGGAGCTTACGAGCAGTACTTC.

CDR3 residues: CASSEPVLAETDTQYF. CDR3 bases: TGTGCCAGCAGTGAACCCGTGCTAGCGGAGACAGATACGCAGTATTTT. The rearrangement joins TRBV6-1 to TRBJ2-3, with 7 bases fitting TRBD2. Germline V gene data show CDR1 as MNHNS and CDR2 as SASEGT. V dropped 2 bases and J dropped 3; count of bases not matched to a gene: 8. CDR3 length: 16 residues.

V gene TRBV7-9 combines with J gene TRBJ2-5; 7 nucleotides line up with TRBD1. Germline CDR1 SEHNR, CDR2 FQNEAQ (reference sequence). Trimming cost V 5 bases and J 4 bases; bases outside gene matches: 4. There are 13 residues in the CDR3. CDR3 loop: CASSRQGTETQYF. DNA of the CDR3: TGTGCCAGCAGCAGACAGGGTACAGAGACCCAGTACTTC.

The V and J genes are TRBV5-4 and TRBJ1-3, with D possibly being TRBD1 (6 bases). Germline CDR1 is SGHNT and CDR2 is YYREEE (reference sequence). The CDR3 contains 16 residues. V was pared by 0 bases and J by 1 base, with 11 bases between. CDR3 bases: TGTGCCAGCAGCTTGGGAACCGGGACATCTGGAAACACCATATATTTT. This codes for CASSLGTGTSGNTIYF.

The chain joins TRBV2 to TRBJ2-1; TRBD2 is a possible D gene (6 bases). Germline V lookup: CDR1 SNHLY, CDR2 FYNNEI. V gave up 5 bases and J gave up 2 bases, with 25 bases separating them. The CDR3 loop spans 19 amino acids. The CDR3 is CASSKMRGGDLHPYNEQFF. The CDR3 DNA reads as TGTGCCAGCAGTAAGATGCGGGGAGGCGACCTCCACCCCTACAATGAGCAGTTCTTC.

The V call is TRBV4-2, the J call TRBJ2-7, with 14 nucleotides matching TRBD2. Germline CDR1 LGHNA, CDR2 YNFKEQ. CDR3 length: 16 residues. Germline trimming cut 3 bases from V and 4 bases from J; bases unmatched to any gene: 5. The CDR3 is CASSQGLAGALYEQYF. CDR3 in DNA: TGTGCCAGCAGCCAGGGACTAGCGGGAGCCCTATACGAGCAGTACTTC.

This clone was seen a single time. The chain joins TRBV3-1 (or the pseudogene TRBV3-2) to TRBJ1-2, with 10 bases that match TRBD1. The CDR3 is 19 residues long. The germline V gene has CDR1 LGHDT and CDR2 YNNKEL (reference sequence). V dropped 1 base and J dropped 5; count of bases not matched to a gene: 16. The CDR3 coding sequence is TGTGCCAGCAGCCAAGTAACCGGGACAGGGGACGGATGGACGTATGGCTACACCTTC. This encodes CASSQVTGTGDGWTYGYTF.

The chain uses TRBV6-6 and TRBJ2-1, with 8 nucleotides matching TRBD1. The CDR3 totals 15 residues. The germline V gene has CDR1 MNHNY and CDR2 SVGAGI (reference sequence). V was clipped by 2 bases and J by 8 bases; unmatched bases: 8. This chain's CDR3 is CASSYPGTGNHEQFF. Written as DNA, the CDR3 is TGTGCCAGCAGTTACCCCGGGACAGGTAACCATGAGCAGTTCTTC.

The rearrangement uses TRBV12-3 or TRBV12-4 and TRBJ1-6; D is unclear. This CDR3 has 13 amino acids. Trimming stripped 1 base from V and 7 bases from J, with 5 bases between. The CDR3 spells CASSLGGNSPLHF. The CDR3 bases are TGTGCCAGCAGTTTAGGCGGAAATTCACCCCTCCACTTT.

V usage is TRBV28 and J usage is TRBJ1-2, with 8 bases identical to TRBD1. CDR3 size: 17 residues. Germline V gene data show CDR1 as MDHEN and CDR2 as SYDVKM. V shed 8 bases, J shed 0 bases, and the junction held 14 bases outside the gene matches. CDR3 residues: CASLNPGGTGANYGYTF. The CDR3 coding sequence is TGTGCCAGCCTAAACCCCGGCGGGACAGGAGCTAACTATGGCTACACCTTC.

The chain is built from TRBV12-3 or TRBV12-4 and TRBJ1-2, with 8 bases aligning to TRBD1. With V trimmed by 5 bases and J by 4 bases, 3 bases remained unmatched. CDR3 length: 13 amino acids. The CDR3 is CASSEDRVYGYTF. The CDR3 DNA reads as TGTGCCAGCAGTGAGGACAGGGTCTATGGCTACACCTTC.

The chain employs TRBV5-4 and TRBJ2-1; D is perhaps TRBD1 (5 bases). The germline V gene encodes CDR1 SGHNT and CDR2 YYREEE (reference sequence). This CDR3 is built from 14 residues. The V and J ends lost 0 bases and 7 bases respectively, with 11 bases between them. The CDR3 is CASSLGGLTNEQFF. CDR3 DNA sequence: TGTGCCAGCAGCTTGGGGGGCCTGACAAATGAGCAGTTCTTC.

The chain recombines TRBV6-6 with TRBJ1-1; no reliable D call. Trimming cost V 7 bases and J 5 bases, with 11 bases left between them. Germline values: CDR1 MNHNY, CDR2 SVGAGI (reference sequence). The CDR3 runs to 12 residues. CDR3 coding DNA: TGTGCCAGCACCCAGCGAGGTACTGAAGCTTTCTTT. Protein: CASTQRGTEAFF.

Turning to this clone: Other nucleotide sequences in the sample specify the same CDR3. The chain uses TRBV12-3 or TRBV12-4 and TRBJ1-5; D unresolved. Deletions cut 2 bases from V and 4 bases from J, with 6 bases between. The CDR3 is made up of 13 amino acids. The CDR3 here is CASSLRENQPQHF. The CDR3 bases are TGTGCCAGCAGTTTACGGGAAAATCAGCCCCAGCATTTT.

In this sample, this clone turned up a few times. This chain uses TRBV10-1 with TRBJ2-5; D is uncertain. The CDR3 contains 13 residues. Trimming took 0 bases from V and 2 from J, leaving 4 bases between them. Per germline, CDR1 WNHNN and CDR2 SYGVQD (reference sequence). CDR3 nucleotides: TGCGCCAGCAGTGAGTCGTATCAAGAGACCCAGTACTTC. Protein product: CASSESYQETQYF.

J is TRBJ2-7 and V is TRBV29-1; 14 bases match TRBD2. The germline V gene encodes CDR1 SQVTM and CDR2 ANQGSEA. The J segment lost 3 bases and the V segment lost 7 bases, leaving 8 bases of the junction unmatched. The CDR3 length is 15 residues. The CDR3 region has the DNA TGCAGCGCGGGGGTGGGACTAGCGGGAGTCTACGAGCAGTACTTC. Its translation is CSAGVGLAGVYEQYF.

This sequence joins TRBV18 and TRBJ2-6; D is undetermined. The CDR3 totals 17 residues. Germline loops: CDR1 KGHSH, CDR2 LQKENI. Trimming pared 1 base from V and 2 bases from J, leaving 12 bases between. The CDR3 region is CASSPLSLDTGANVLTF. CDR3 in DNA: TGTGCCAGCTCACCACTCTCCCTTGACACTGGGGCCAACGTCCTGACTTTC.

The chain uses TRBV4-1 and TRBJ2-3; 8 nucleotides line up with TRBD2. CDR1 and CDR2 (germline): MGHRA, YSYEKL. This CDR3 region has 18 residues. Losses at the gene ends were 0 bases for V and 1 base for J; bases not matched to a gene: 9. The chain's CDR3 is CASSQEFPGGRGTDTQYF. In DNA, the CDR3 is TGCGCCAGCAGCCAAGAGTTCCCGGGAGGGCGAGGCACAGATACGCAGTATTTT.

The chain joins TRBV6-1 to TRBJ2-2; D perhaps matches TRBD1 (6 bases). Trimming removed 3 bases at V and 3 bases at J, with 8 bases between. The CDR3 loop spans 14 amino acids. The germline V gene has CDR1 MNHNS and CDR2 SASEGT. The CDR3 bases are TGTGCCAGCAGTGATCAGGGGCACACCGGGGAGCTGTTTTTT. Its translation is CASSDQGHTGELFF.

The rearrangement uses TRBV29-1 and TRBJ2-1; 11 nucleotides align to TRBD2. The J segment lost 4 bases and the V segment lost 6 bases, leaving 8 bases of the junction unmatched. The CDR3 totals 15 residues. Germline V gene sequence: CDR1 SQVTM, CDR2 ANQGSEA. The CDR3 protein is CSVAFSGRVYNEQFF. DNA of the CDR3: TGCAGCGTGGCCTTTAGCGGGAGGGTTTACAATGAGCAGTTCTTC.

The J gene is TRBJ2-7, the V gene TRBV3-1 (or the pseudogene TRBV3-2), with a weak D call TRBD1 (6 bases). This CDR3 has 14 amino acids. Germline CDR1 and CDR2: LGHDT and YNNKEL (reference sequence). Trimming took off 3 bases at V and 4 bases at J, with 13 bases between the two ends. The CDR3 loop reads CASSQHGGAYEQYF. CDR3 in DNA: TGTGCCAGCAGCCAGCATGGGGGCGCGTACGAGCAGTACTTC.